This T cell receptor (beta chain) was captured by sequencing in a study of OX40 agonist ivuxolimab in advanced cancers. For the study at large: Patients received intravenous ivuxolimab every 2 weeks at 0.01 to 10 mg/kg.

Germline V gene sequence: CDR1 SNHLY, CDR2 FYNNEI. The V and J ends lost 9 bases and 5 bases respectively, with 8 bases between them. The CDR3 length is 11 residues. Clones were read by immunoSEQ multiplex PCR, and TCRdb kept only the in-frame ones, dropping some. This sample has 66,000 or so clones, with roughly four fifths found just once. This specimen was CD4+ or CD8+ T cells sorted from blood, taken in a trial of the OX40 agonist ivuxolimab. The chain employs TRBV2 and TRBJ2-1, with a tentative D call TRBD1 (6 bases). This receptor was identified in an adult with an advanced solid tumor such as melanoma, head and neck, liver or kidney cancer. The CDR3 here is CASAGDNEQFF. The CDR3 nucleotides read TGTGCCAGTGCAGGGGACAATGAGCAGTTCTTC. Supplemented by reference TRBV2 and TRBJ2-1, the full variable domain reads EPEVTQTPSHQVTQMGQEVILRCVPISNHLYFYWYRQILGQKVEFLVSFYNNEISEKSEIFDDQFSVERPDGSNFTLKIRSTKLEDSAMYFCASAGDNEQFFGPGTRLTVL.